A single sample gave rise to the 12 T cell receptor beta chains below, sequenced in a study of blood T cells in healthy people across ages. It was with a sample-barcoded 5' primer and a J-beta primer mix that a second PCR of roughly 6 to 11 cycles was run. In TCRdb, the 5' RACE reads were re-called with MiXCR into one record per CDR3 protein. The sample has approximately 670,000 distinct CDR3 sequences; 40% to 45% are singletons. The sample consisted of blood. These receptors were collected from a man older than 75 in good health.

The chain links TRBV20-1 to TRBJ2-1; 8 bases are a match to TRBD2. The junction had 8 bases not matched to a gene; V was cut back by 5 bases and J by 5 bases. Germline values: CDR1 DFQATT, CDR2 SNEGSKA (reference sequence). CDR3 length: 14 amino acids. In nucleotides, the CDR3 is TGCAGTGCTCCAAGACGAGCGGGGGACAATGAGCAGTTCTTC. Its protein is CSAPRRAGDNEQFF.

This clonotype came up many times. This rearrangement joins TRBV7-2 to TRBJ2-4; 7 bases match TRBD1. CDR3 length: 17 residues. Trimming at V came to 5 bases and at J to 7 bases, leaving 17 bases not matched to a gene. Germline V gene lookup returns CDR1 SGHTA and CDR2 FQGNSA. This CDR3 is CASSPGGGRQGSNIQYF. As DNA, the CDR3 is TGTGCCAGCAGCCCTGGAGGAGGCAGACAGGGTTCGAACATTCAGTACTTC.

This clonotype occurred many times. V and J are TRBV20-1 and TRBJ2-5, with D unclear. Germline CDR1 DFQATT, CDR2 SNEGSKA (reference sequence). V lost 1 base, J lost 2 bases, and 2 bases lay in between. This CDR3 comprises 11 residues. This CDR3 is CSARGQETQYF. For the CDR3, the DNA is TGCAGTGCTAGAGGGCAAGAGACCCAGTACTTC.

The chain recombines TRBV28 with TRBJ2-1, with 8 bases that match TRBD1. V trimming: 1 base; J trimming: 8 bases; junction bases outside the gene matches: 7. The CDR3 is made up of 15 amino acids. Germline V lookup: CDR1 MDHEN, CDR2 SYDVKM. CDR3 sequence (DNA): TGTGCCAGCAGTTTATCAGGACAGGGTAGCGATGAGCAGTTCTTC. It specifies CASSLSGQGSDEQFF. Variable domain in full (rest from reference TRBV28 and TRBJ2-1): DVKVTQSSRYLVKRTGEKVFLECVQDMDHENMFWYRQDPGLGLRLIYFSYDVKMKEKGDIPEGYSVSREKKERFSLILESASTNQTSMYLCASSLSGQGSDEQFFGPGTRLTVL.

This clonotype has a single count. This chain links TRBV5-1 with TRBJ2-3, with no clear D. CDR3 length equals 14 residues. The V gene lost 8 bases and the J gene lost 4 bases, with 17 bases spanning the gap. Germline V gene sequence: CDR1 SGHRS, CDR2 YFSETQ. The CDR3 loop reads CASGMTGLSDTQYF. The CDR3 coding sequence is TGCGCCAGTGGGATGACGGGTCTCTCAGATACGCAGTATTTT.

A word on this clonotype: A much bigger clone sits one base away, suggesting this may be a read error. CDR3 residues: CSVDIAGDRETQFF. CDR3 sequence (DNA): TGCAGCGTTGATATAGCGGGAGATAGAGAGACCCAGTTCTTC. This rearrangement joins TRBV29-1 to TRBJ2-1, with 9 bases aligning to TRBD2. Germline CDR1 reads SQVTM; CDR2 reads ANQGSEA. Losses at the gene ends were 3 bases for V and 13 bases for J; bases not matched to a gene: 13. The CDR3 covers 14 residues.

V gene TRBV7-9 combines with J gene TRBJ1-2; a possible D gene is TRBD1 (5 bases). Germline CDR1 and CDR2: SEHNR and FQNEAQ (reference sequence). V lost 0 bases, J lost 4 bases, and 12 bases lay in between. This CDR3 region has 15 residues. The CDR3 nucleotides are TGTGCCAGCAGCTTAGCCGACAACAGGCTCTATGGCTACACCTTC. As protein: CASSLADNRLYGYTF.

This clonotype was found a few times. At one of its ends the junction is not consistent with the germline gene, which may arise from a read error. The gene calls are TRBV6-5 and TRBJ2-1, with 10 nucleotides matching TRBD2. The CDR3 extends over 16 amino acids. The germline V gene encodes CDR1 MNHEY and CDR2 SVGAGI. The CDR3 bases are TGTGCCAGCAGTAACCCTAGCGGGAGTTCCTACAGTGAGCAGTTCTTC. It codes for CASSNPSGSSYSEQFF.

This clonotype was observed a few times. The V gene is TRBV24-1, the J gene TRBJ1-5; tentative D call: TRBD1 (5 bases). Germline CDR1 KGHDR, CDR2 SFDVKD. The CDR3 spans 14 residues. V shed 5 bases and J shed 7 bases, with 14 bases lying between them. In DNA form, the CDR3 reads TGTGCCACCAGTGCGCCAGGGTTAGGGCAGCCCCAGCATTTT. Amino acids: CATSAPGLGQPQHF.

This clonotype came up a few times. The rearrangement joins TRBV27 to TRBJ2-1; TRBD1 matches at 9 bases. This CDR3 spans 16 amino acids. The junction had 9 bases not matched to a gene; V was cut back by 7 bases and J by 2 bases. Germline CDR1 is MNHEY and CDR2 is SMNVEV (reference sequence). Here the CDR3 DNA reads TGTGCCAGCACCAAACAACAGGGGGCAACCTACAATGAGCAGTTCTTC. Translating it yields CASTKQQGATYNEQFF.

The rearrangement uses TRBV7-8 and TRBJ2-5, with 10 bases aligning to TRBD2. Germline assignment: CDR1 SGHVS and CDR2 FQNEAQ. V lost 7 bases and J lost 11; bases outside the gene matches: 19. The length of the CDR3 is 16 residues. This CDR3 reads CASTPSIERGGYEQYF. Here the CDR3 DNA reads TGTGCCAGCACCCCGTCGATCGAGCGGGGGGGTTATGAGCAGTACTTC.

At least ten counts were recorded for this clonotype. The chain carries TRBV7-3 and TRBJ2-6; D perhaps matches TRBD2 (6 bases). V gave up 7 bases and J gave up 4 bases, with 11 bases separating them. The germline gives CDR1 SGHTA, CDR2 FQGTGA. The CDR3 sequence is 14 residues long. DNA of the CDR3: TGTGCCAGCAAGAGCGGGCCGGGGGCCAACGTCCTGACTTTC. Its translation is CASKSGPGANVLTF.